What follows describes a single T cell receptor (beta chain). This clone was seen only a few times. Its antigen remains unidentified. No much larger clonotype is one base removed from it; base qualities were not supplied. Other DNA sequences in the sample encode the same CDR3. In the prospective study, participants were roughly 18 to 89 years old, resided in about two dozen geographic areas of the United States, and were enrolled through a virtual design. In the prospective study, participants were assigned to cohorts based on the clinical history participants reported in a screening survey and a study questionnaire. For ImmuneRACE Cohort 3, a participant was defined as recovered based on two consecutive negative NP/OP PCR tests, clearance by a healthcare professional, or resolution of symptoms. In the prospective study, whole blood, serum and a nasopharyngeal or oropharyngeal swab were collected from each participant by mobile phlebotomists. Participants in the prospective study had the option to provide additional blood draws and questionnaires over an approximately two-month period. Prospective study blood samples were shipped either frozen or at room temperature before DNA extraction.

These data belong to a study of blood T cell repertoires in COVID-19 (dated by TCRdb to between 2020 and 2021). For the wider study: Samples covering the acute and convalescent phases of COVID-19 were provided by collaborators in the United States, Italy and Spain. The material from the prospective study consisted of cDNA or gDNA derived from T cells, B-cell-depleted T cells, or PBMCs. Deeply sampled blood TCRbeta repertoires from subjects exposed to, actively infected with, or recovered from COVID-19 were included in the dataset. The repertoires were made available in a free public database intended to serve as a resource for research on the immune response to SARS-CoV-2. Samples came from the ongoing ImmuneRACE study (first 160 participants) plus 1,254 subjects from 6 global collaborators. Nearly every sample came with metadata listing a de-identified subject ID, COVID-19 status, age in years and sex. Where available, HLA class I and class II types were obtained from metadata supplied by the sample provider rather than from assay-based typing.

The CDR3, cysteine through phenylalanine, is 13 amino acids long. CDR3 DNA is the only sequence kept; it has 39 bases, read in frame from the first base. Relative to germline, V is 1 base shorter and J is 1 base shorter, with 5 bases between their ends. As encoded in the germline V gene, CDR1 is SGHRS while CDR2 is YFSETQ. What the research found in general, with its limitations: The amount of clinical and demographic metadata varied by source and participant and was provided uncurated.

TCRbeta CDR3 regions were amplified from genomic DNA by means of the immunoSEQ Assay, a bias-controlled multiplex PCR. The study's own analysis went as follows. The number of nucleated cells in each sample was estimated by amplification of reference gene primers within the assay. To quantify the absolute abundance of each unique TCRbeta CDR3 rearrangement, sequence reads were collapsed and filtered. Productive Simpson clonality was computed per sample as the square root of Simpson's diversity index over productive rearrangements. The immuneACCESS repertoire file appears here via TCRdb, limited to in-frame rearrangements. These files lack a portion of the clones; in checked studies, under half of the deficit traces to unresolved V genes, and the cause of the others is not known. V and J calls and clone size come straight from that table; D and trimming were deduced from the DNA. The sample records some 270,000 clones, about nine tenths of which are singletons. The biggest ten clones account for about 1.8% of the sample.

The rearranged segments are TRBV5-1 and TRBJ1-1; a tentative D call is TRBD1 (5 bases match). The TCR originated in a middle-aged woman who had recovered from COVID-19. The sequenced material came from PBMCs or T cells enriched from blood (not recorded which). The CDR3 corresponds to CASSLTGNTEAFF. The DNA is TGCGCCAGCAGCTTGACAGGGAACACTGAAGCTTTCTTT.